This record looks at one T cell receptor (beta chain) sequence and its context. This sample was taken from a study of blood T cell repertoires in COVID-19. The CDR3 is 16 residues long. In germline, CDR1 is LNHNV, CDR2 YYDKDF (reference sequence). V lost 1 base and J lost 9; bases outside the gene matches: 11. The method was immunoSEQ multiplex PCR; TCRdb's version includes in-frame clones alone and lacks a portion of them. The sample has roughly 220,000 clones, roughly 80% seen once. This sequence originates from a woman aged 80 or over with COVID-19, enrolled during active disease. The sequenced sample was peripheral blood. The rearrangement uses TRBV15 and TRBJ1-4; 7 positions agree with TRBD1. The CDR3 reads CATSRALGTAEKKLFF. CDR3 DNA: TGTGCCACCAGCAGAGCTCTCGGGACAGCTGAGAAAAAACTGTTTTTT.